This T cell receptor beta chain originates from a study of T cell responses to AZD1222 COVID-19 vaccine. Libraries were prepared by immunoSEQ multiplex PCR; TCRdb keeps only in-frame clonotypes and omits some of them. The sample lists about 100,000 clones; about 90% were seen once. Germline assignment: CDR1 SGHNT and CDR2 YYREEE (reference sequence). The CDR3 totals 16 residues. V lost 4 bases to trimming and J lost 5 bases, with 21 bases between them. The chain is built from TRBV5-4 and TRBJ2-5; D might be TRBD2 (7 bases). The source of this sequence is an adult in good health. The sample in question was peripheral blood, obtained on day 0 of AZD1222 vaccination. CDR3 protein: CASSRPLGGAWETQYF. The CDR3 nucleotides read TGTGCCAGCAGCCGTCCCCTTGGGGGGGCTTGGGAGACCCAGTACTTC.